This T cell receptor (beta chain) was captured by sequencing in a study of T cells expressing NK-cell markers. Germline V gives CDR1 DFQATT, CDR2 SNEGSKA (reference sequence). The CDR3 totals 13 residues. With the 5' RACE reads reprocessed, TCRdb shows one record per CDR3 protein and no DNA. The sample totals roughly 430,000 distinct CDR3 sequences. This rearrangement joins TRBV20-1 to TRBJ1-5. Input material: blood T cells: a sorted CD56 or NKG2C T cell subset, CD4+ or CD8+ T cells, or bulk PBMC T cells (not recorded which). The receptor comes from a woman between 18 and 70 years old in good health. CDR3: CSAPQGGGQPQHF.